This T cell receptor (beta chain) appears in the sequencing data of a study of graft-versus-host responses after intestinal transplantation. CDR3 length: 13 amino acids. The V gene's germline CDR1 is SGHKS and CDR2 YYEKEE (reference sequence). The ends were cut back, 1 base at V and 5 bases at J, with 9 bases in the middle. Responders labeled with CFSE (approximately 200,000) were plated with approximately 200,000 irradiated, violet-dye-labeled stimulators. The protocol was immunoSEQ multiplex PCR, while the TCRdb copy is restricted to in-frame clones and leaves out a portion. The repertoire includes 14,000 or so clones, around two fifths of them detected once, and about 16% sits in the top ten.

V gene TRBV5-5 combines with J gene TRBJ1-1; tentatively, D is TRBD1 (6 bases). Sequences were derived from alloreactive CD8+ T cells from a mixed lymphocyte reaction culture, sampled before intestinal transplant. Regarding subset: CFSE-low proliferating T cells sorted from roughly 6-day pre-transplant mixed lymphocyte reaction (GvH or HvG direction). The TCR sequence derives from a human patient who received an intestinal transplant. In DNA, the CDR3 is TGTGCCAGCAGCTTGTCCACAGGGACTGAAGCTTTCTTT. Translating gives CASSLSTGTEAFF.